This entry describes one T cell receptor beta chain. Its antigen is currently not known. No much larger clonotype is one base removed from it; base qualities were not supplied. The data were taken from a study of blood T cell repertoires in COVID-19 (TCRdb year 2020). With respect to the entire study: Samples covering the acute and convalescent phases of COVID-19 were provided by collaborators in the United States, Italy and Spain. The prospective study material was composed of cDNA or gDNA derived from T cells, B-cell-depleted T cells, or PBMCs. Subjects who had been exposed to COVID-19, were actively infected with it, or had recovered from it provided the deeply sampled blood TCRbeta repertoires that made up the dataset. The repertoires were released in a freely available public database intended as a resource for research on the immune response to SARS-CoV-2. The samples were drawn from two sources: the first 160 participants of the ongoing ImmuneRACE study, and over 1,000 subjects contributed by 6 global collaborators. A de-identified subject ID, COVID-19 status, age in years and sex were almost always included in the sample metadata. HLA class I and class II types, where available, came from metadata supplied by the sample provider rather than from assay-based typing. Results and caveats for the whole study, not just this receptor: The amount of clinical and demographic metadata varied by source and participant and was provided uncurated.

TCRbeta CDR3 regions were amplified from genomic DNA using the immunoSEQ Assay, a bias-controlled multiplex PCR. Turning to the authors' computational methods: Nucleated cell counts per sample were estimated from amplification of reference gene primers within the assay. Sequence reads were collapsed and filtered to measure the absolute abundance of every unique TCRbeta CDR3 rearrangement. For each sample, productive Simpson clonality was calculated as the square root of Simpson's diversity index across productive rearrangements. Sourced from immuneACCESS, this table was stored by TCRdb with only in-frame sequences that have V and J called. A share of the clones is absent; for the studies checked, an unresolved V gene accounts for under half, and the remainder has no known explanation. Clone size and the V and J calls come from that table; the DNA yielded D and trimming. The sample table lists more than 75,000 clones, 89% of them with a count of one. The ten largest clones take up about 2.3% of the sample.

Collaborating institutions collected whole blood in K2EDTA tubes following their own protocols. Collaborator samples were shipped for TCRbeta analysis as frozen whole blood, isolated PBMCs, or DNA extracted from either sample type. The CDR3, cysteine through phenylalanine, is 13 amino acids long. Kept here is only the CDR3 DNA, which spans 39 bases and is read in frame from base 1. The germline V gene supplies CDR1 SQVTM and CDR2 ANQGSEA. V is cut back by 7 bases and J by 4 bases, with 6 bases in the junction unmatched. This sequence originates from a man aged 50 to 60 with acute or convalescent COVID-19. What was sequenced was peripheral blood. The sequence is built from TRBV29-1 and TRBJ1-2; 10 bases in the middle match TRBD1. The nucleotide sequence is given as TGCAGCGCTGTCCGGGACAGGGGCTATGGCTACACCTTC. Translated, this is CSAVRDRGYGYTF.